This TCR beta chain was identified during a study of molecular identifiers for immune sequencing clone quantification. Study observations and caveats: Detectable among approximately 1 million naive cells, according to reports, was Jurkat TCR RNA spiked in from one cell. Identical barcode-sharing TCR molecules could lead to underestimated sizes for highly expanded clones. Clones carrying above 20 RNA copies accounted for over 97% of effector molecules, under 1% in naive cells.

One entry per CDR3 protein, called by TCRdb with MiXCR from the PCR reads. This sample has under 800,000 distinct CDR3 sequences, with 25% found just once. A word on this clonotype: Its antigen is unidentified.

The source of this sequence is a human donor in good health. Some libraries in this study had Jurkat cell RNA spiked in. Sequenced material: naive CD8+ T cells from blood, with Jurkat cell RNA spiked in. Subset here: FACS-sorted CD8+CD4-CCR7+CD45RA+ naive T cells.

This chain's CDR3 is CASSYPAGTSGYNEQFF. The CDR3 DNA reads as TGTGCCAGCAGTTACCCCGCCGGGACTAGCGGGTACAATGAGCAGTTCTTC. This chain links TRBV6-5 with TRBJ2-1; 12 nucleotides line up with TRBD2. The CDR3 has 17 residues. Germline V CDR1 and CDR2: MNHEY, SVGAGI. The J segment lost 4 bases and the V segment lost 2 bases, leaving 6 bases of the junction unmatched.